Presented here are 28 T cell receptor beta chains from one specimen sequenced in a study of CD8 T cells in Susac syndrome. Random hexamers were used to reverse transcribe an amount of about 0.45 to 1 ug RNA. TCRdb re-called the immunoSEQ multiplex PCR reads with MiXCR, one entry per CDR3 protein. In the table there are about 200,000 distinct CDR3 sequences, 85% to 95% of which are singletons. The sequencing input was CD4+ T cells from PBMCs. These receptors were taken from a human donor in good health.

The gene calls are TRBV11-2 and TRBJ2-5; D ambiguous. The CDR3 runs 16 residues. Germline V gives CDR1 SGHAT, CDR2 FQNNGV. V lost 3 bases and J lost 3, with 17 bases in between. The CDR3 DNA reads as TGTGCCAGCAGCTTCGGACGTTCTTGGGCGGAAGAGACCCAGTACTTC. Translation gives CASSFGRSWAEETQYF. Full variable domain (rest looked up from reference TRBV11-2 and TRBJ2-5): EAGVAQSPRYKIIEKRQSVAFWCNPISGHATLYWYQQILGQGPKLLIQFQNNGVVDDSQLPKDRFSAERLKGVDSTLKIQPAKLEDSAVYLCASSFGRSWAEETQYFGPGTRLLVL.

The table lists this clonotype with a count of one. J is TRBJ2-2 and V is TRBV3-1; D gene ambiguous. The CDR3 sequence is 13 residues long. Per the germline V gene, CDR1 is LGHDT and CDR2 is YNNKEL (reference sequence). The V and J ends lost 6 bases and 0 bases respectively, with 5 bases between them. The CDR3 sequence is CASRTANTGELFF. The CDR3 bases are TGTGCCAGCAGGACGGCGAACACCGGGGAGCTGTTTTTT.

The J gene is TRBJ2-7, the V gene TRBV27; D may be TRBD1 or TRBD2 (6 bases each). The CDR3 contains 18 residues. V gave up 6 bases and J gave up 0 bases, with 24 bases separating them. Germline lookup yields CDR1 MNHEY and CDR2 SMNVEV (reference sequence). The CDR3 loop is CASSHPRGAGGHSYEQYF. The CDR3 DNA sequence: TGTGCCAGCAGCCACCCCAGGGGAGCGGGTGGTCACTCCTACGAGCAGTACTTC.

The chain is built from TRBV24-1 and TRBJ2-1, with 9 bases matching TRBD2. This CDR3 comprises 16 residues. Trimming at V came to 9 bases and at J to 10 bases, leaving 18 bases not matched to a gene. The V gene's germline CDR1 is KGHDR and CDR2 SFDVKD. CDR3 in DNA: TGTGCCACCGGCGAAGGAGTAGCGGGGGCTACGGGGGAGCAGTTCTTC. Protein sequence: CATGEGVAGATGEQFF.

The genes are TRBV11-2 and TRBJ2-7, with D tentatively TRBD1 (5 bases). CDR1 is SGHAT and CDR2 is FQNNGV in the germline V gene. The CDR3 covers 16 residues. The V end was cut by 1 base, the J end by 2 bases, with 15 bases between. The CDR3 region has the DNA TGTGCCAGCAGCTTAGGGTTTGGGGCCATCACCTACGAGCAGTACTTC. This encodes CASSLGFGAITYEQYF.

The chain employs TRBV7-2 and TRBJ2-1; no clear D gene. Germline V gene lookup returns CDR1 SGHTA and CDR2 FQGNSA. V gave up 0 bases and J gave up 9 bases, with 18 bases separating them. CDR3 length equals 16 residues. CDR3 loop: CASSLAVAVSVGEQFF. The CDR3 DNA follows: TGTGCCAGCAGCTTAGCGGTCGCAGTTTCGGTCGGTGAGCAGTTCTTC.

The V gene is TRBV7-9, the J gene TRBJ1-5; 9 positions agree with TRBD1. J lost 7 bases, V lost 5 bases, and 9 bases had no gene match. This CDR3 has 15 amino acids. The germline gives CDR1 SEHNR, CDR2 FQNEAQ (reference sequence). CDR3 loop: CASSPTGGQGQPQHF. The CDR3 DNA reads as TGTGCCAGCAGCCCGACAGGGGGTCAAGGCCAGCCCCAGCATTTT.

This clonotype was seen a few times. The V and J genes are TRBV4-1 and TRBJ1-5; D may be TRBD1 (6 bases). The length of the CDR3 is 17 residues. V was pared by 3 bases and J by 1 base, with 16 bases between. Germline CDR1 and CDR2: MGHRA and YSYEKL. Here the CDR3 reads CASSHWGRGRSNQPQHF. CDR3 bases: TGCGCCAGCAGCCACTGGGGCAGGGGAAGGAGCAATCAGCCCCAGCATTTT.

The CDR3 DNA follows: TGCGCCAGCAGAGAGAGCAATGAGCAGTTCTTC. This sequence encodes CASRESNEQFF. V and J are TRBV5-1 and TRBJ2-1; D is uncertain. The V end was cut by 5 bases, the J end by 6 bases, with 6 bases between. The germline gives CDR1 SGHRS, CDR2 YFSETQ. This CDR3 has 11 amino acids.

This rearrangement joins TRBV29-1 to TRBJ2-3; TRBD2 aligns across 10 bases. V lost 5 bases and J lost 2; bases outside the gene matches: 10. Germline CDR1 and CDR2: SQVTM and ANQGSEA. The CDR3 extends over 16 amino acids. Here the CDR3 DNA reads TGCAGCGTTTTTGGTATCCTAGCGGGAGCCACAGATACGCAGTATTTT. This translates into CSVFGILAGATDTQYF.

The chain uses TRBV20-1 and TRBJ2-7, with 10 bases matching TRBD1. J lost 3 bases, V lost 6 bases, and 2 bases had no gene match. The CDR3 has 12 amino acids. CDR1 is DFQATT, CDR2 SNEGSKA, per germline (reference sequence). For the CDR3, the DNA is TGCAGTGCGGGGACAGGGGACTACGAGCAGTACTTC. Translating gives CSAGTGDYEQYF.

The V and J genes are TRBV24-1 and TRBJ2-1; D is possibly TRBD2 (5 bases). The CDR3 covers 16 residues. Germline-derived CDR1 and CDR2 are KGHDR and SFDVKD. V lost 1 base to trimming and J lost 1 base, with 10 bases between them. The CDR3 here is CATSDLVRGSYNEQFF. CDR3 coding DNA: TGTGCCACCAGTGATTTAGTGCGAGGGTCCTACAATGAGCAGTTCTTC.

This rearrangement joins TRBV20-1 to TRBJ1-2; D is unresolved. Germline-derived CDR1 and CDR2 are DFQATT and SNEGSKA (reference sequence). The V end lost 0 bases, the J end lost 4 bases, and 15 bases lay between the germline ends. This CDR3 spans 15 amino acids. CDR3 in amino acids: CSARDGGSVRYGYTF. The CDR3 bases are TGCAGTGCTAGAGACGGAGGAAGTGTACGCTATGGCTACACCTTC.

This sequence joins TRBV24-1 and TRBJ2-3; 7 nucleotides line up with TRBD1. CDR1 and CDR2 from the germline V gene are KGHDR and SFDVKD. The CDR3 runs 15 residues. Germline trimming cut 6 bases from V and 1 base from J; bases unmatched to any gene: 6. The CDR3 DNA reads TGTGCCACCAGTACCGGGACAGAGCGCACAGATACGCAGTATTTT. Its protein is CATSTGTERTDTQYF.

The chain couples TRBV7-9 to TRBJ2-3; D is undetermined. The germline CDR1 and CDR2 sequences are SEHNR and FQNEAQ (reference sequence). The CDR3 covers 13 residues. V lost 8 bases, J lost 4 bases, and 13 bases lay in between. The chain's CDR3 is CASSPPLADTQYF. The CDR3 DNA reads as TGTGCCAGCTCACCCCCGCTGGCAGATACGCAGTATTTT.

This chain links TRBV7-6 with TRBJ2-4; 9 bases map to TRBD1. In germline, CDR1 is SGHVS, CDR2 FNYEAQ. The CDR3 runs 14 residues. Germline trimming cut 5 bases from V and 9 bases from J; bases unmatched to any gene: 8. The DNA for the CDR3 is TGTGCCAGCAGCCCCCGGGACAGGGATGGCATTCAGTACTTC. Amino acid sequence: CASSPRDRDGIQYF.

This chain uses TRBV12-3 or TRBV12-4 with TRBJ1-4, with 10 bases identical to TRBD1. Trimming removed 4 bases from V and 6 bases from J; junction bases left unmatched: 5. The CDR3 contains 15 residues. CDR3 region: CASSSRQGAYEKLFF. The CDR3 bases are TGTGCCAGCAGTTCCCGACAGGGGGCATATGAAAAACTGTTTTTT.

In nucleotides, the CDR3 is TGTGCCAGCAGCTCACACGCAAAAACCTTCACCGGGGAGCTGTTTTTT. Its protein product is CASSSHAKTFTGELFF. The chain links TRBV7-3 to TRBJ2-2; D unresolved. V was cut by 4 bases and J by 4 bases, with 16 bases left in between. This CDR3 spans 16 amino acids. The V gene's germline CDR1 is SGHTA and CDR2 FQGTGA.

The genes are TRBV29-1 and TRBJ2-1; TRBD2 agrees at 13 bases. This CDR3 spans 14 amino acids. V was clipped by 7 bases and J by 4 bases; unmatched bases: 4. Germline assignment: CDR1 SQVTM and CDR2 ANQGSEA. CDR3 in DNA: TGCAGCGATCGACTAGCGGGGGGTTACAATGAGCAGTTCTTC. It specifies CSDRLAGGYNEQFF.

The chain uses TRBV7-9 and TRBJ2-1; TRBD2 matches at 8 bases. The germline gives CDR1 SEHNR, CDR2 FQNEAQ (reference sequence). The CDR3 loop spans 13 amino acids. J was trimmed by 7 bases and V by 6 bases; bases with no gene match: 5. CDR3 DNA sequence: TGTGCCAGCAGGGGGACTAGGTATAATGAGCAGTTCTTC. Its protein is CASRGTRYNEQFF.

The gene calls are TRBV19 and TRBJ2-2, with D uncertain. This CDR3 has 14 residues. V lost 3 bases and J lost 3, with 8 bases in between. Germline CDR1 and CDR2: LNHDA and SQIVND (reference sequence). DNA of the CDR3: TGTGCCAGTAGTATTTCCGGGTACACCGGGGAGCTGTTTTTT. It yields the protein CASSISGYTGELFF.

This chain links TRBV29-1 with TRBJ2-3; D ambiguous. Trimming stripped 7 bases from V and 1 base from J, with 18 bases between. Germline CDR1 and CDR2: SQVTM and ANQGSEA. CDR3 size: 15 residues. CDR3 in DNA: TGCAGCGGTCGCGGACCCGCTAAGGGCACAGATACGCAGTATTTT. Its translation: CSGRGPAKGTDTQYF.

CDR3: CASSQGLHIQYF. CDR3 sequence (DNA): TGTGCCAGCAGCCAGGGCCTACACATTCAGTACTTC. This chain connects TRBV6-6 to TRBJ2-4; a weak D match, TRBD1 (5 bases). Trimming pared 6 bases from V and 8 bases from J, leaving 11 bases between. CDR1 and CDR2 (germline): MNHNY, SVGAGI (reference sequence). The CDR3 spans 12 residues.

V and J are TRBV15 and TRBJ2-7; D unclear. Germline assignment: CDR1 LNHNV and CDR2 YYDKDF (reference sequence). The CDR3 consists of 13 residues. V shed 0 bases and J shed 6 bases, with 9 bases lying between them. The CDR3 spells CATSRESASEQYF. The CDR3 DNA reads TGTGCCACCAGCAGAGAGTCCGCTAGCGAGCAGTACTTC.

The V and J genes are TRBV29-1 and TRBJ2-1; 10 nucleotides match TRBD2. In germline, CDR1 is SQVTM, CDR2 ANQGSEA. The CDR3 sequence is 16 residues long. The V gene end was trimmed by 1 base and the J gene end by 2 bases; junction bases not matched to a gene: 5. The CDR3 bases are TGCAGCGTTGAAGGGCTCACTAGCGGGGCCTACAATGAGCAGTTCTTC. As protein: CSVEGLTSGAYNEQFF.

This clonotype was recorded only once. One end of the junction is discordant with germline, which a read error may explain. The V call is TRBV2, the J call TRBJ1-4; D is uncertain. CDR1 and CDR2 (germline): SNHLY, FYNNEI. This CDR3 contains 12 residues. CDR3: CAGSTSVEKLFF. The CDR3 DNA sequence: TGTGCCGGGTCGACGTCTGTGGAAAAACTTTTTTTT.

The chain joins TRBV27 to TRBJ1-1; no clear D gene. Trimming took 8 bases from V and 4 from J, leaving 17 bases between them. The CDR3 extends over 14 amino acids. The germline V gene has CDR1 MNHEY and CDR2 SMNVEV (reference sequence). The CDR3 loop reads CASSWGREGTEAFF. CDR3 sequence (DNA): TGTGCCAGCTCCTGGGGAAGGGAGGGCACTGAAGCTTTCTTT.

This chain uses TRBV18 with TRBJ1-1; D is ambiguous. The germline V and J ends were trimmed by 7 bases and 2 bases, with 11 bases remaining between them. CDR1 is KGHSH, CDR2 LQKENI, per germline. This CDR3 has 13 residues. The CDR3 loop is CASYTGVNTEAFF. In DNA form, the CDR3 reads TGTGCCAGCTATACCGGGGTTAACACTGAAGCTTTCTTT.